Below are 13 T cell receptor beta chains sequenced from a single sample in a study of cytomegalovirus exposure and HLA in healthy donors. The PCR was carried out with 60 Vbeta primers and 13 Jbeta primers. Measured with immunoSEQ multiplex PCR; TCRdb has only the in-frame clones, and not every one. The sample carries some 120,000 clones, 74% recorded once. Sequenced sample: PBMCs. Source of these receptors: a man aged 40-55 years in good health and CMV-seropositive.

The chain recombines TRBV5-1 with TRBJ2-7, with D tentatively TRBD2 (6 bases). This CDR3 contains 14 residues. CDR1 is SGHRS and CDR2 is YFSETQ in the germline V gene. The V end lost 6 bases, the J end lost 1 base, and 14 bases lay between the germline ends. CDR3 sequence reads: CASTIGGMSYEQYF. The CDR3 DNA reads as TGCGCCAGCACGATCGGGGGAATGTCCTACGAGCAGTACTTC.

The chain's CDR3 is CASSQVRDRFLNTEAFF. The CDR3 DNA reads TGTGCCAGCAGCCAAGTCCGGGACAGGTTTTTGAACACTGAAGCTTTCTTT. This chain connects TRBV14 to TRBJ1-1; 8 nucleotides match TRBD1. Per germline, CDR1 SGHDN and CDR2 FVKESK. The CDR3 runs 17 residues. V gave up 1 base and J gave up 0 bases; unmatched junction bases: 7.

The rearrangement links TRBV14 to TRBJ2-7, with TRBD2 identical over 8 bases. Germline assignment: CDR1 SGHDN and CDR2 FVKESK. This CDR3 region has 17 residues. Trimming removed 4 bases from V and 2 bases from J; junction bases left unmatched: 13. Here the CDR3 reads CASSPSKVAGYPYEQYF. In DNA form, the CDR3 reads TGTGCCAGCAGCCCAAGCAAGGTAGCGGGATACCCCTACGAGCAGTACTTC.

The rearrangement links TRBV5-1 to TRBJ2-2; 8 nucleotides align to TRBD1. V lost 3 bases to trimming and J lost 8 bases; unmatched junction nucleotides: 6. CDR1 is SGHRS, CDR2 YFSETQ, per germline. The CDR3 runs 14 residues. CDR3 protein: CASSWGQEAGELFF. The CDR3, as DNA: TGCGCCAGCAGCTGGGGACAGGAGGCGGGGGAGCTGTTTTTT.

The V call is TRBV10-3, the J call TRBJ1-1; a possible D gene is TRBD1 (5 bases). V was cut by 7 bases and J by 4 bases, with 13 bases left in between. Germline V gene sequence: CDR1 ENHRY, CDR2 SYGVKD. CDR3 length equals 13 residues. In nucleotides, the CDR3 is TGTGCCATCACCGTCCCCGGGGGCACTGAAGCTTTCTTT. Protein product: CAITVPGGTEAFF.

This clone occurred a few times. This chain connects TRBV25-1 to TRBJ1-1, with D possibly TRBD1 on 6 matching bases. Germline CDR1 MGHDK, CDR2 SYGVNS. This CDR3 contains 15 residues. The V end lost 4 bases, the J end lost 3 bases, and 15 bases lay between the germline ends. The CDR3 region has the DNA TGTGCCAGCAGTGCCAGGGGTGCAGGTTACACTGAAGCTTTCTTT. This translates into CASSARGAGYTEAFF.

This chain joins TRBV28 and TRBJ2-7; TRBD2 is a possible D gene (5 bases). The CDR3 extends over 15 amino acids. CDR1 is MDHEN and CDR2 is SYDVKM in the germline V gene. V lost 3 bases to trimming and J lost 5 bases, with 17 bases between them. The chain's CDR3 is CASSLGAYPSDEQYF. As DNA, the CDR3 is TGTGCCAGCAGTTTGGGAGCATATCCCTCGGACGAGCAGTACTTC.

This chain links TRBV7-9 with TRBJ2-5; the D gene is possibly TRBD1 (6 bases). The CDR3 is 14 residues long. The V gene lost 5 bases and the J gene lost 5 bases, with 15 bases spanning the gap. Germline V lookup: CDR1 SEHNR, CDR2 FQNEAQ (reference sequence). The CDR3 nucleotides read TGTGCCAGCAGCCCGCTAGGAAGGGGGGAGACCCAGTACTTC. It is translated as CASSPLGRGETQYF.

In this sample, this clone turned up a few times. The V gene is TRBV11-2, the J gene TRBJ1-3; TRBD1 is a possible D gene (6 bases). This CDR3 comprises 15 residues. Trimming took 5 bases from V and 7 from J, leaving 18 bases between them. From germline, CDR1 is SGHAT and CDR2 FQNNGV. The CDR3 sequence is CASSRRGGAGNTIYF. The CDR3 nucleotides read TGTGCCAGCAGCCGACGGGGGGGGGCGGGGAACACCATATATTTT.

This rearrangement joins TRBV19 to TRBJ1-5, with a possible D match to TRBD1 (5 bases). V lost 2 bases to trimming and J lost 2 bases, with 10 bases between them. Germline-derived CDR1 and CDR2 are LNHDA and SQIVND (reference sequence). This CDR3 spans 15 amino acids. The CDR3 DNA reads TGTGCCAGTAGTATAAGGGGTCTCGGCAATCAGCCCCAGCATTTT. Protein product: CASSIRGLGNQPQHF.

The V gene is TRBV5-1, the J gene TRBJ1-3; a weak D match, TRBD1 (5 bases). Trimming took off 1 base at V and 3 bases at J, with 11 bases between the two ends. The V gene's germline CDR1 is SGHRS and CDR2 YFSETQ. The CDR3 consists of 15 residues. The CDR3 region has the DNA TGCGCCAGCAGCTTGCGCTCAGGGAATGGAAACACCATATATTTT. Its translation is CASSLRSGNGNTIYF.

CDR3 sequence reads: CASRSGVLAGGPHQETQYF. DNA of the CDR3: TGTGCCAGCAGAAGCGGGGTACTAGCGGGGGGGCCTCACCAAGAGACCCAGTACTTC. This chain connects TRBV2 to TRBJ2-5; 13 bases fit TRBD2. Germline lookup yields CDR1 SNHLY and CDR2 FYNNEI. The CDR3 contains 19 residues. Trimming cost V 6 bases and J 0 bases; bases outside gene matches: 13.

The chain employs TRBV7-9 and TRBJ2-3; 11 bases line up with TRBD2. The ends lost 0 bases at V and 2 bases at J; junction bases unmatched: 10. The CDR3 loop spans 19 amino acids. CDR1 and CDR2 (germline): SEHNR, FQNEAQ (reference sequence). CDR3 bases: TGTGCCAGCAGCTTAGCGGAACTAGCGGGGGCCCTCTTCACAGATACGCAGTATTTT. As protein: CASSLAELAGALFTDTQYF.